The 24 T cell receptor beta chains below come from one sample, sequenced in a study of neurological immune-mediated disorders. MiXCR, run by TCRdb on the 5' RACE reads, gives a single entry per CDR3 protein. The sample records tens of thousands of distinct CDR3 sequences, approximately 4% being singletons. The sequenced material came from PBMCs. Source of these receptors: a woman aged 45 to 65 with multiple sclerosis.

This clonotype appeared many times. The CDR3 protein is CASRSRKWGRTQYF. CDR3 sequence (DNA): TGTGCCAGCAGATCTCGTAAGTGGGGCCGAACGCAGTATTTT. The chain joins TRBV12-3 or TRBV12-4 to TRBJ2-3; possible D gene TRBD1, 5 bases. With 6 bases removed from V and 9 bases from J, the gap between germline ends came to 19 bases. The CDR3 runs 14 residues.

This clonotype was counted ten times or more. This chain links TRBV11-2 with TRBJ1-2; no clear D gene. CDR3 size: 14 residues. Germline loops: CDR1 SGHAT, CDR2 FQNNGV. Trimming cost V 2 bases and J 4 bases, with 11 bases left between them. The CDR3 is CASSLSDRAYGYTF. CDR3 bases: TGTGCCAGCAGCTTATCAGACCGAGCCTATGGCTACACCTTC. The full variable domain, its missing parts supplied by reference TRBV11-2 and TRBJ1-2, is EAGVAQSPRYKIIEKRQSVAFWCNPISGHATLYWYQQILGQGPKLLIQFQNNGVVDDSQLPKDRFSAERLKGVDSTLKIQPAKLEDSAVYLCASSLSDRAYGYTFGSGTRLTVV.

V is TRBV4-3 and J is TRBJ2-1; D is perhaps TRBD1 (6 bases). CDR1 is LGHNA, CDR2 YSLEER, per germline. The CDR3 runs 16 residues. V was shortened by 1 base and J by 4 bases, with 14 bases between the two germline ends. This CDR3 is CASSQGSAGVYNEQFF. The DNA for the CDR3 is TGCGCCAGCAGCCAAGGGTCGGCAGGGGTTTACAATGAGCAGTTCTTC.

This clonotype was detected many times. This rearrangement joins TRBV19 to TRBJ1-2, with D tentatively TRBD1 (5 bases). The CDR3 loop spans 13 amino acids. Between the trimmed V and J ends, which lost 3 bases and 7 bases, there was a span of 12 bases. Germline assignment: CDR1 LNHDA and CDR2 SQIVND (reference sequence). The CDR3 loop reads CASSISGSSGYTF. The CDR3, as DNA: TGTGCCAGTAGTATCTCAGGGTCGTCTGGCTACACCTTC.

This clonotype was seen ten or more times. The chain joins TRBV5-1 to TRBJ2-3; D possibly corresponds to TRBD2 (5 bases). The CDR3 loop spans 14 amino acids. V lost 5 bases and J lost 6, with 16 bases in between. Germline assignment: CDR1 SGHRS and CDR2 YFSETQ. This chain's CDR3 is CASSRRRPADTQYF. The DNA for the CDR3 is TGCGCCAGCAGTCGCAGGAGGCCTGCGGATACGCAGTATTTT.

This clonotype was recorded many times. The genes are TRBV11-2 and TRBJ2-3; 7 bases are a match to TRBD1. CDR3 size: 14 residues. J gave up 4 bases and V 1 base, and 2 bases lay outside the gene matches. Germline V CDR1 and CDR2: SGHAT, FQNNGV. The CDR3 DNA reads TGTGCCAGCAGCTTAGTAGGGGGCGCAGATACGCAGTATTTT. This sequence encodes CASSLVGGADTQYF.

This clonotype has a count of ten or more. The chain has TRBV20-1 and TRBJ2-7; the D gene could be TRBD1 or TRBD2 (5 bases each). Trimming removed 0 bases from V and 5 bases from J, with 17 bases in between. Germline assignment: CDR1 DFQATT and CDR2 SNEGSKA (reference sequence). The CDR3 is 15 residues long. CDR3 sequence: CSARDSGASGNEQYF. CDR3 DNA sequence: TGCAGTGCTAGAGATTCCGGGGCCTCGGGAAACGAGCAGTACTTC.

The table lists this clonotype with many counts. V is TRBV5-6 and J is TRBJ2-5; 11 nucleotides line up with TRBD2. The V and J ends lost 4 bases and 7 bases, in that order; junction bases with no gene match: 6. Germline V lookup: CDR1 SGHDT, CDR2 YYEEEE. The CDR3 is 14 residues long. CDR3 sequence reads: CASSPGLAGGTQYF. The CDR3 bases are TGTGCCAGCAGCCCAGGACTAGCGGGCGGGACCCAGTACTTC.

There are many counts of this clonotype. The rearrangement uses TRBV19 and TRBJ1-2, with TRBD1 as a possible D gene (5 bases). Trimming cost V 7 bases and J 0 bases, with 15 bases left between them. CDR3 length equals 15 residues. The germline V gene has CDR1 LNHDA and CDR2 SQIVND (reference sequence). CDR3: CASTSLGGPNYGYTF. The CDR3 region has the DNA TGTGCCAGTACCTCCCTGGGGGGACCTAACTATGGCTACACCTTC. The complete variable domain, with remaining parts taken from reference TRBV19 and TRBJ1-2, reads DGGITQSPKYLFRKEGQNVTLSCEQNLNHDAMYWYRQDPGQGLRLIYYSQIVNDFQKGDIAEGYSVSREKKESFPLTVTSAQKNPTAFYLCASTSLGGPNYGYTFGSGTRLTVV.

In its sample, this clonotype was seen many times. The V and J genes are TRBV29-1 and TRBJ1-1, with 9 nucleotides matching TRBD1. Trimming at V came to 3 bases and at J to 3 bases, leaving 5 bases not matched to a gene. The germline V gene has CDR1 SQVTM and CDR2 ANQGSEA. The CDR3 has 14 residues. CDR3 in amino acids: CSVEATGGYTEAFF. As DNA, the CDR3 is TGCAGCGTTGAGGCCACAGGGGGCTACACTGAAGCTTTCTTT.

This clonotype was seen at least ten times. This sequence joins TRBV5-6 and TRBJ1-4; no reliable D call. The germline V gene encodes CDR1 SGHDT and CDR2 YYEEEE. Trimming pared 1 base from V and 3 bases from J, leaving 10 bases between. The CDR3 has 15 amino acids. CDR3 nucleotide sequence: TGTGCCAGCAGCTTGACCAAAGGAGCTAATGAAAAACTGTTTTTT. It translates to CASSLTKGANEKLFF. Filled out from reference TRBV5-6 and TRBJ1-4, the complete variable domain reads DAGVTQSPTHLIKTRGQQVTLRCSPKSGHDTVSWYQQALGQGPQFIFQYYEEEERQRGNFPDRFSGHQFPNYSSELNVNALLLGDSALYLCASSLTKGANEKLFFGSGTQLSVL.

This clonotype was seen a handful of times. A read error is possible here, since a much larger clone lies one base away. The gene calls are TRBV29-1 and TRBJ1-1, with D hard to call. Germline loops: CDR1 SQVTM, CDR2 ANQGSEA. The CDR3 runs to 14 residues. The germline V and J ends were trimmed by 6 bases and 4 bases, with 18 bases remaining between them. This chain's CDR3 is CSVIVGEGFTEAFF. The CDR3 DNA follows: TGCAGCGTCATCGTGGGAGAGGGCTTCACTGAAGCTTTCTTT.

This clonotype has at least ten counts. This sequence joins TRBV6-5 and TRBJ2-3; D remains ambiguous. The germline V gene has CDR1 MNHEY and CDR2 SVGAGI. V gave up 6 bases and J gave up 2 bases, with 9 bases separating them. This CDR3 comprises 13 residues. Here the CDR3 reads CASRRDYTDTQYF. CDR3 coding DNA: TGTGCCAGCAGGAGAGATTACACAGATACGCAGTATTTT.

This clonotype was observed many times. This chain links TRBV5-1 with TRBJ2-5; 9 positions match TRBD2. From germline, CDR1 is SGHRS and CDR2 YFSETQ. The length of the CDR3 is 16 residues. J lost 5 bases, V lost 0 bases, and 8 bases had no gene match. The CDR3: CASSLERRGGWETQYF. In nucleotides, the CDR3 is TGCGCCAGCAGCTTGGAAAGGCGGGGGGGATGGGAGACCCAGTACTTC.

This clonotype has a count of ten or more. V is TRBV6-2 or TRBV6-3 and J is TRBJ1-2, with unresolved D. CDR3 length: 13 residues. V was cut by 5 bases and J by 8 bases, with 15 bases left in between. Looked up from germline, CDR1 is MNHEY and CDR2 is SVGEGT. CDR3 in DNA: TGTGCCAGCAGTCGCTCCTGGACGGACGGCTACACCTTC. Its protein product is CASSRSWTDGYTF.

This clonotype was observed many times. V is TRBV7-2 and J is TRBJ2-7; D unclear. Germline V gene data show CDR1 as SGHTA and CDR2 as FQGNSA. V lost 4 bases and J 7 bases, leaving 11 bases between the germline ends. CDR3 length: 12 residues. The CDR3 sequence is CASSSSGDEQYF. The CDR3, as DNA: TGTGCCAGCAGCTCCAGTGGGGATGAGCAGTACTTC.

This clonotype appeared a few times. The chain is built from TRBV7-2 and TRBJ2-4; D is undetermined. Trimming pared 0 bases from V and 0 bases from J, leaving 12 bases between. The CDR3 totals 17 residues. The germline V gene has CDR1 SGHTA and CDR2 FQGNSA. The CDR3 reads CASSLAGIQRAKNIQYF. Here the CDR3 DNA reads TGTGCCAGCAGCTTAGCGGGTATACAGAGAGCCAAAAACATTCAGTACTTC. Filled out from reference TRBV7-2 and TRBJ2-4, the complete variable domain reads GAGVSQSPSNKVTEKGKDVELRCDPISGHTALYWYRQSLGQGLEFLIYFQGNSAPDKSGLPSDRFSAERTGGSVSTLTIQRTQQEDSAVYLCASSLAGIQRAKNIQYFGAGTRLSVL.

This clonotype was seen many times. The chain joins TRBV9 to TRBJ1-3; TRBD1 might be the D (5 bases). Trimming left V 1 base short and J 1 base short, with 9 bases between. This CDR3 has 15 residues. In germline, CDR1 is SGDLS, CDR2 YYNGEE. CDR3 nucleotide sequence: TGTGCCAGCAGCGTAACAGGCCGGTCTGGAAACACCATATATTTT. Translating it yields CASSVTGRSGNTIYF.

This clonotype was seen many times. This chain uses TRBV5-1 with TRBJ1-1; D is undetermined. Germline V gene lookup returns CDR1 SGHRS and CDR2 YFSETQ. The V and J ends lost 0 bases and 0 bases respectively, with 6 bases between them. CDR3 size: 14 residues. Written as DNA, the CDR3 is TGCGCCAGCAGCTTGGATGGGATGAACACTGAAGCTTTCTTT. Its translation: CASSLDGMNTEAFF.

This clonotype was found many times. This chain links TRBV7-2 with TRBJ1-4, with D possibly matching TRBD1 (6 bases). The germline V and J ends were trimmed by 1 base and 4 bases, with 10 bases remaining between them. CDR3 length: 15 amino acids. Per the germline V gene, CDR1 is SGHTA and CDR2 is FQGNSA. This chain's CDR3 is CASSLGWTVNEKLFF. CDR3 nucleotides: TGTGCCAGCAGCTTAGGGTGGACAGTTAATGAAAAACTGTTTTTT.

This clonotype was counted many times. The rearrangement uses TRBV6-6 and TRBJ2-1, with D unclear. The ends were cut back, 8 bases at V and 0 bases at J, with 20 bases in the middle. This CDR3 is 17 amino acids long. CDR1 is MNHNY and CDR2 is SVGAGI in the germline V gene (reference sequence). CDR3 in amino acids: CASHTSNWVSSYNEQFF. Written as DNA, the CDR3 is TGTGCCAGCCATACATCGAATTGGGTCAGCTCCTACAATGAGCAGTTCTTC.

This clonotype was counted many times. The chain has TRBV7-9 and TRBJ1-6; D unresolved. The V end lost 2 bases, the J end lost 5 bases, and 28 bases lay between the germline ends. Looked up from germline, CDR1 is SEHNR and CDR2 is FQNEAQ (reference sequence). The length of the CDR3 is 21 residues. Written as DNA, the CDR3 is TGTGCCAGCAGCTTAAACCCTGTTGGCCCCTCGACACAGCCAAATAATTCACCCCTCCACTTT. It codes for CASSLNPVGPSTQPNNSPLHF.

This clonotype has a count of ten or more. The chain has TRBV4-3 and TRBJ2-1; 10 nucleotides match TRBD2. V shed 1 base and J 6 bases; nucleotides not matched to a gene: 6. Germline V lookup: CDR1 LGHNA, CDR2 YSLEER. The CDR3 spans 16 residues. The DNA of the CDR3 is TGCGCCAGCAGCCAAGGAAGCGGGGGGGCCGTCAATGAGCAGTTCTTC. It specifies CASSQGSGGAVNEQFF.

The sample holds many counts of this clonotype. Possible read error: a much larger clone is one base away. The rearrangement joins TRBV6-2 or TRBV6-3 to TRBJ2-7; 9 positions match TRBD1. The ends lost 6 bases at V and 2 bases at J; junction bases unmatched: 5. CDR1 is MNHEY, CDR2 SVGEGT, per germline. This CDR3 has 14 residues. For the CDR3, the DNA is TGTGCCAGCAGCTCCGGGACAGGGCCCTACGAGCAGTACTTC. Translating it yields CASSSGTGPYEQYF.